This T cell receptor (beta chain) was identified during a study of Ad26.COV2.S vaccination and SARS-CoV-2 variants. Study information: As a participant in COV1001, the donor was in the Ad26.COV2.S trial arm. Recipients of Ad26.COV2.S got it intramuscularly, once or twice 56 days apart. Study findings and constraints: Vaccine recipients surpassed placebo recipients in spike-specific TCR breadth.

This sample's treatment: 15 to 20 received Ad26.COV2.S at low or high dose, single or two shots; 5 received placebo; per-sample allocation not given. Sampling took place 63 days after the first vaccine or placebo injection. Whoever gave the sample was an adult aged 18-55 years in Boston. Measured with immunoSEQ multiplex PCR; TCRdb has only the in-frame clones, and not every one. The sample yields around 450,000 clones, about 88% seen once. To note about this clone: Its specificity is unknown.

Source: peripheral blood, taken in a trial of Ad26.COV2.S vaccine versus placebo. This clonotype originated in a person between 18 and 60 years old who received the Ad26.COV2.S COVID-19 vaccine or a placebo.

The CDR3 reads CASSQPTSGAETQYF. The CDR3 region has the DNA TGTGCCAGCAGCCAACCGACTAGCGGGGCGGAGACCCAGTACTTC. This chain connects TRBV4-2 to TRBJ2-5, with 11 bases matching TRBD2. Germline CDR1 LGHNA, CDR2 YNFKEQ. Trimming removed 2 bases from V and 5 bases from J; junction bases left unmatched: 4. This CDR3 is built from 15 residues.